This T cell receptor (beta chain) was recovered during a study of OX40 agonist ivuxolimab in advanced cancers. Turning to the study itself: Ivuxolimab, an agonistic anti-OX40 (CD134) antibody, was given to patients. Hepatocellular carcinoma, melanoma, renal cell or head and neck cancer occurred in dose-escalation patients.

Study conclusions and caveats: Blood T cells, both CD4+ and CD8+, expanded clonally by week 6 at 0.1 to 3.0 mg/kg.

Concerning this clone: Antigen: not known.

Produced via immunoSEQ multiplex PCR; TCRdb's table is partial and in-frame only. The sample has some 72,000 clones, 92% seen once. Germline V gene sequence: CDR1 LGHNA, CDR2 YNFKEQ. The length of the CDR3 is 16 residues. V lost 4 bases and J lost 2, with 16 bases in between. This TCR was recovered from an adult with an advanced solid tumor such as melanoma, head and neck, liver or kidney cancer. The specimen comprised CD4+ or CD8+ T cells sorted from blood, sampled in a trial of the OX40 agonist ivuxolimab. The V call is TRBV4-2, the J call TRBJ2-3; no reliable D call. The chain's CDR3 is CASSPTAVQTTDTQYF. DNA of the CDR3: TGTGCCAGCAGCCCCACGGCAGTTCAGACCACAGATACGCAGTATTTT.